This TCR beta chain was identified in a study of T cell repertoires in cytomegalovirus infection. Study-wide context: Through public TCR beta signatures, both CMV infection and matching HLA type were indicated.

Study outcomes and limitations: Predominance within the ex vivo response was attributable to HLA-C-restricted CMV-specific TCR beta clonotypes.

Comment on this clonotype: Its antigen is not identified.

TCRdb itself ran the reads through MiXCR, one entry per CDR3 protein. Seen here are fewer than 550,000 distinct CDR3 sequences, about 30% observed once, and the top ten hold around 13%. V dropped 2 bases and J dropped 5 bases, with 16 bases sitting between them. CDR3 size: 16 residues. CDR1 is MNHEY, CDR2 SMNVEV, per germline (reference sequence). The specimen was PBMCs. The rearrangement joins TRBV27 to TRBJ2-1; D gene uncertain. This TCR was recovered from a human donor in good health (CMV status not recorded). Some clones in this sample may be carry-over from other donors' samples. CDR3 loop: CASSLGPGRYDNEQFF. The CDR3 DNA reads TGTGCCAGCAGTTTAGGACCCGGGCGGTACGACAATGAGCAGTTCTTC.